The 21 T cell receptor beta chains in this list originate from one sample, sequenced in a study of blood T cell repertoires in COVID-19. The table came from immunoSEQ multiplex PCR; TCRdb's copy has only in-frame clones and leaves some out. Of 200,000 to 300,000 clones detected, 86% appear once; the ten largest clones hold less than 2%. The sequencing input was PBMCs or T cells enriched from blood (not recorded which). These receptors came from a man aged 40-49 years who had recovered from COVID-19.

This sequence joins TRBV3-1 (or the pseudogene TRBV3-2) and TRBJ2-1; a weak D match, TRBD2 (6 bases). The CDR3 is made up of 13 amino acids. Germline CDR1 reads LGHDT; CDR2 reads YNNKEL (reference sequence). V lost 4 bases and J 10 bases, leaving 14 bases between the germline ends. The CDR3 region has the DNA TGTGCCAGCAGCCTTCCCCTGGGAGGCGAGCAGTTCTTC. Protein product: CASSLPLGGEQFF.

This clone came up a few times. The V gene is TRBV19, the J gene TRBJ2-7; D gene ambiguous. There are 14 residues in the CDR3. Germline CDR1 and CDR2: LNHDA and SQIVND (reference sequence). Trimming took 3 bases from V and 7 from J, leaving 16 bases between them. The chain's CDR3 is CASSITYSPKEQYF. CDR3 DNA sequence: TGTGCCAGTAGTATTACCTACAGCCCGAAGGAGCAGTACTTC. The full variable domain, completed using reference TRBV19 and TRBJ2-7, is DGGITQSPKYLFRKEGQNVTLSCEQNLNHDAMYWYRQDPGQGLRLIYYSQIVNDFQKGDIAEGYSVSREKKESFPLTVTSAQKNPTAFYLCASSITYSPKEQYFGPGTRLTVT.

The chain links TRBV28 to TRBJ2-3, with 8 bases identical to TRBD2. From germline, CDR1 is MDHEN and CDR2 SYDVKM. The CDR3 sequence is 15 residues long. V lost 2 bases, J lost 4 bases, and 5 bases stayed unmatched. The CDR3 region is CASSLVLAGSDTQYF. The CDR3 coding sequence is TGTGCCAGCAGTTTAGTTCTAGCGGGTTCAGATACGCAGTATTTT. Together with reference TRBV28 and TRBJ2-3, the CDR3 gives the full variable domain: DVKVTQSSRYLVKRTGEKVFLECVQDMDHENMFWYRQDPGLGLRLIYFSYDVKMKEKGDIPEGYSVSREKKERFSLILESASTNQTSMYLCASSLVLAGSDTQYFGPGTRLTVL.

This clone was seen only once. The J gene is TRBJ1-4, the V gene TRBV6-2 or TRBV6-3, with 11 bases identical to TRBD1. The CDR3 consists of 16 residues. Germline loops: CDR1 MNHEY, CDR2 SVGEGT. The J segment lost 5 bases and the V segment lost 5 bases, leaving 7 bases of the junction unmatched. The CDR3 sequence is CASSDAGTGGNEKLFF. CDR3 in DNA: TGTGCCAGCAGTGATGCCGGGACAGGGGGGAATGAAAAACTGTTTTTT.

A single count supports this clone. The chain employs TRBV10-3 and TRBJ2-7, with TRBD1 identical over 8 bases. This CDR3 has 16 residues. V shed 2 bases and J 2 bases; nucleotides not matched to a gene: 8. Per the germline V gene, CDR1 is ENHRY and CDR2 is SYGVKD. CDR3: CAISEPGQGPPYEQYF. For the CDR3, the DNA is TGTGCCATCAGTGAGCCCGGACAGGGTCCCCCCTACGAGCAGTACTTC.

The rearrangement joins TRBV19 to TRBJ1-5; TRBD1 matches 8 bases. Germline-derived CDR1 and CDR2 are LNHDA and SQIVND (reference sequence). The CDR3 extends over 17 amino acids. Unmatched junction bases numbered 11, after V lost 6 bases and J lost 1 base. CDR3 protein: CASSSTGATWSNQPQHF. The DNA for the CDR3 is TGTGCCAGTAGCTCGACAGGGGCGACCTGGAGCAATCAGCCCCAGCATTTT.

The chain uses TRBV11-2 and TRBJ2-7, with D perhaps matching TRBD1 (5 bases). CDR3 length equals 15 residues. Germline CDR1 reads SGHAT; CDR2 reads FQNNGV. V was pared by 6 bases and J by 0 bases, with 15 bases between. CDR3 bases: TGTGCCAGCAGTCTTCCTGACAGAAGCTCCTACGAGCAGTACTTC. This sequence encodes CASSLPDRSSYEQYF. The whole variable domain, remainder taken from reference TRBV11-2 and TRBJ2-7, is EAGVAQSPRYKIIEKRQSVAFWCNPISGHATLYWYQQILGQGPKLLIQFQNNGVVDDSQLPKDRFSAERLKGVDSTLKIQPAKLEDSAVYLCASSLPDRSSYEQYFGPGTRLTVT.

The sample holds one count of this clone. Here the CDR3 reads CASSLDAPDGGLGWGNTIYF. For the CDR3, the DNA is TGTGCCAGCAGTTTAGATGCCCCTGATGGAGGGCTTGGGTGGGGAAACACCATATATTTT. The V call is TRBV28, the J call TRBJ1-3; D is undetermined. CDR3 size: 20 residues. Germline CDR1 is MDHEN and CDR2 is SYDVKM. V was pared by 2 bases and J by 4 bases, with 27 bases between.

In nucleotides, the CDR3 is TGTGCCAGCAGGTTTACAGGGGTGGGCGGCACTGAAGCTTTCTTT. It encodes CASRFTGVGGTEAFF. V is TRBV2 and J is TRBJ1-1; 7 bases fit TRBD1. The CDR3 consists of 15 residues. The V gene's germline CDR1 is SNHLY and CDR2 FYNNEI. Trimming took 6 bases from V and 4 from J; bases not matched to a gene: 11.

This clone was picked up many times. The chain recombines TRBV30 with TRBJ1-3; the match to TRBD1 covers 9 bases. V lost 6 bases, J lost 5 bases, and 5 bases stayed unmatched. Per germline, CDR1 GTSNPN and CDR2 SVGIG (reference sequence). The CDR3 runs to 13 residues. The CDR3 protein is CACRTGDRNTIYF. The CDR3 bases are TGTGCCTGCCGGACAGGGGACCGAAACACCATATATTTT. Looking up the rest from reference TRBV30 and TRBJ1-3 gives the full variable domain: SQTIHQWPATLVQPVGSPLSLECTVEGTSNPNLYWYRQAAGRGLQLLFYSVGIGQISSEVPQNLSASRPQDRQFILSSKKLLLSDSGFYLCACRTGDRNTIYFGEGSWLTVV.

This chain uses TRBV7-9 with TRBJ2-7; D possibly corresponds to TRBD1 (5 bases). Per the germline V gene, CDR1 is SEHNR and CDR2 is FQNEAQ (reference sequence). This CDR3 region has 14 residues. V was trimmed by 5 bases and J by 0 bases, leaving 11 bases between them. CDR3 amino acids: CASSIDSSSYEQYF. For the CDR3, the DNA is TGTGCCAGCAGCATTGACAGCTCCTCCTACGAGCAGTACTTC.

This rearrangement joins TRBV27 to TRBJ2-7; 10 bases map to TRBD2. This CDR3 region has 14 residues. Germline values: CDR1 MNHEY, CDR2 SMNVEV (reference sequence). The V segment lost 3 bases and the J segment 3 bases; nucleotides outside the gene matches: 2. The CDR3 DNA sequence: TGTGCCAGCAGTTTTTCTAGCGGGAGCTACGAGCAGTACTTC. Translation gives CASSFSSGSYEQYF.

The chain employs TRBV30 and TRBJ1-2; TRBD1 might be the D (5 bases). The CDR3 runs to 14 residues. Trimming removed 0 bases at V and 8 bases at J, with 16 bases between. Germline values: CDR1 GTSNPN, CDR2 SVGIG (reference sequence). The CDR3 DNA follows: TGTGCCTGGAGTGTAGAGGCCAGGGTGGGCGGCTACACCTTC. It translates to CAWSVEARVGGYTF.

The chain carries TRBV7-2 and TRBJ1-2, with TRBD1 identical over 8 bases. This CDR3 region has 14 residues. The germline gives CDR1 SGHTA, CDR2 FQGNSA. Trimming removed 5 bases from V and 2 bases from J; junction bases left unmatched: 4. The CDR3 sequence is CASSPWTGNYGYTF. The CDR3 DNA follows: TGTGCCAGCAGCCCCTGGACAGGGAACTATGGCTACACCTTC.

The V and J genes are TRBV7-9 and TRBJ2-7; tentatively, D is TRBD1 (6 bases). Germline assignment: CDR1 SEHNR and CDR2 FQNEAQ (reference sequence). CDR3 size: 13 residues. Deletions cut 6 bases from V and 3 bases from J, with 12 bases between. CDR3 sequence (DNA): TGTGCCAGCAGGCCCGGGACAAGCTACGAGCAGTACTTC. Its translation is CASRPGTSYEQYF.

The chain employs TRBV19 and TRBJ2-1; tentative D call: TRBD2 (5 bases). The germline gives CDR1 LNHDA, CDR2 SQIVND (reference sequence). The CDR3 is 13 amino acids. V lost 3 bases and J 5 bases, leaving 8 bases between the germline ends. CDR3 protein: CASSMDWHNEQFF. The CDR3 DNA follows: TGTGCCAGTAGTATGGACTGGCACAATGAGCAGTTCTTC.

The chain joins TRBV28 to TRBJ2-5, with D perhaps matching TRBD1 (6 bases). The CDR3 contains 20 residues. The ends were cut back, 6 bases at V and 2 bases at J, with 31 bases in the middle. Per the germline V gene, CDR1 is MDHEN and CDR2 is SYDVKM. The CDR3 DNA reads TGTGCCAGCAGCCCTATTGCCGGGGCCACCCCAGGGGCGATTCAAGAGACCCAGTACTTC. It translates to CASSPIAGATPGAIQETQYF.

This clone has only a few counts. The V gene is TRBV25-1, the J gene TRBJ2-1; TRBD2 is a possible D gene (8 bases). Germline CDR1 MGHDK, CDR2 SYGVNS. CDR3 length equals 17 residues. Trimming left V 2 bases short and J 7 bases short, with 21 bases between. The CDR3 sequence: CASSEPSGGGTVNEQFF. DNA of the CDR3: TGTGCCAGCAGTGAACCCTCTGGCGGGGGGACAGTTAATGAGCAGTTCTTC.

The CDR3, as DNA: TGTGCCAGTACCCTAGGACTAGCGGGCTACAATGAGCAGTTCTTC. This gives the protein CASTLGLAGYNEQFF. The rearrangement uses TRBV19 and TRBJ2-1; 11 nucleotides match TRBD2. Germline V gene data show CDR1 as LNHDA and CDR2 as SQIVND (reference sequence). The CDR3 sequence is 15 residues long. V was clipped by 7 bases and J by 3 bases; unmatched bases: 5. The variable domain in full, with the rest retrieved from reference TRBV19 and TRBJ2-1, is DGGITQSPKYLFRKEGQNVTLSCEQNLNHDAMYWYRQDPGQGLRLIYYSQIVNDFQKGDIAEGYSVSREKKESFPLTVTSAQKNPTAFYLCASTLGLAGYNEQFFGPGTRLTVL.

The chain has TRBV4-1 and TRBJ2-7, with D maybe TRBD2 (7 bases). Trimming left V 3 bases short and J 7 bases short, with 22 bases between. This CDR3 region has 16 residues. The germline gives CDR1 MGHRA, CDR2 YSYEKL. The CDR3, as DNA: TGCGCCAGCAGCCATTCTACAGGGAGGGCCGGTCTAGAGCAGTACTTC. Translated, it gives CASSHSTGRAGLEQYF.

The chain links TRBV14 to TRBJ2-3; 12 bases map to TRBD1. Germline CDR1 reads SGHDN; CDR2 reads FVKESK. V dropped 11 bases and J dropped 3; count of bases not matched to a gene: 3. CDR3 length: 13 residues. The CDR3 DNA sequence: TGTGCCCGGGACAGGGGGCCGACAGATACGCAGTATTTT. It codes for CARDRGPTDTQYF.